These T cell receptor beta chains were read from a single sample in a study of shared clonotypes between healthy human individuals. The protocol was immunoSEQ multiplex PCR, while the TCRdb copy is restricted to in-frame clones and leaves out a portion. Among some 740,000 clones listed, about 92% were seen once. The sequenced sample was naive CD8+ T cells sorted from blood. Every receptor here comes from a man aged 25-45 years in good health. The CDR3 runs from the conserved cysteine through the conserved F or W. D genes are given only for firm matches. The listing skips clone size in some rows; elsewhere it reads once, few, many or a size class.

D,V,length,size,J,CDR3,DNA
-,TRBV6-1,16,-,TRBJ2-2,CASSEQGHGGTGELFF,TGTGCCAGCAGTGAACAAGGTCACGGTGGCACCGGGGAGCTGTTTTTT
TRBD2,TRBV6-4,15,-,TRBJ2-1,CASSGRTSGRDEQFF,TGTGCCAGCAGTGGCAGGACTAGCGGGAGAGATGAGCAGTTCTTC
-,TRBV27,13,once,TRBJ2-1,CASSTLQLEEQFF,TGTGCCAGCAGTACCCTCCAGTTGGAAGAGCAGTTCTTC
-,TRBV7-9,11,-,TRBJ2-7,CASSSNYEQYF,TGTGCCAGCAGCTCCAACTACGAGCAGTACTTC
-,TRBV5-5,13,-,TRBJ1-1,CASSLEGVPEAFF,TGTGCCAGCAGTCTTGAGGGGGTACCTGAAGCTTTCTTT
-,TRBV28,15,-,TRBJ2-1,CASSLSGGRPNEQFF,TGTGCCAGCAGTTTATCTGGGGGACGACCCAATGAGCAGTTCTTC
TRBD2,TRBV6-5,13,-,TRBJ2-1,CASSPGLVNEQFF,TGTGCCAGCAGTCCGGGACTAGTAAATGAGCAGTTCTTC
-,TRBV27,15,-,TRBJ2-7,CASSLYSGKVYEQYF,TGTGCCAGCAGTTTATATAGCGGAAAAGTCTACGAGCAGTACTTC
TRBD2,TRBV7-9,15,-,TRBJ2-7,CASSPLFGRAYEQYF,TGTGCCAGCAGCCCCCTATTTGGGAGGGCCTACGAGCAGTACTTC
TRBD1,TRBV5-5,17,-,TRBJ2-2,CASSLSPGQGAIGELFF,TGTGCCAGCAGCTTGTCACCGGGACAGGGGGCGATCGGGGAGCTGTTTTTT
-,TRBV5-1,14,-,TRBJ2-7,CASSFFGGPNEQYF,TGCGCCAGCAGCTTCTTCGGAGGCCCAAACGAGCAGTACTTC
-,TRBV14,14,-,TRBJ2-2,CASSQVNSAGELFF,TGTGCCAGCAGCCAAGTGAACTCAGCCGGGGAGCTGTTTTTT
TRBD1,TRBV5-4,14,-,TRBJ1-1,CASSFRGMNTEAFF,TGTGCCAGCAGCTTCAGGGGGATGAACACTGAAGCTTTCTTT
-,TRBV18,13,-,TRBJ1-1,CASSQDSDTEAFF,TGTGCCAGCTCACAGGATTCGGACACTGAAGCTTTCTTT
TRBD1,TRBV10-3,15,-,TRBJ1-2,CAINQDRTSNYGYTF,TGTGCCATCAACCAGGACAGGACCTCTAACTATGGCTACACCTTC
-,TRBV7-8,15,-,TRBJ1-5,CASSLGAGSGQPQHF,TGTGCCAGCAGCTTGGGGGCGGGGAGTGGACAGCCCCAGCATTTT
TRBD2,TRBV11-3,19,-,TRBJ2-2,CASSLGRSGRAFRTGELFF,TGTGCCAGCAGCTTAGGTCGAAGCGGGAGGGCCTTCCGTACCGGGGAGCTGTTTTTT
TRBD1,TRBV7-9,17,-,TRBJ1-4,CASSYDRERATNEKLFF,TGTGCCAGCAGCTACGACAGGGAGAGGGCAACTAATGAAAAACTGTTTTTT
-,TRBV5-5,14,-,TRBJ2-7,CASSLGGYSYEQYF,TGTGCCAGCAGCTTGGGAGGGTACTCCTACGAGCAGTACTTC
-,TRBV7-9,16,-,TRBJ2-7,CASSQNLGGTRYEQYF,TGTGCCAGCAGCCAAAACCTGGGCGGCACGAGGTACGAGCAGTACTTC
TRBD2,TRBV5-1,15,-,TRBJ2-5,CASSLARGVQETQYF,TGCGCCAGCAGCTTGGCCCGGGGGGTACAAGAGACCCAGTACTTC
TRBD2,TRBV27,17,few,TRBJ2-5,CASSRPGLAGGPGTQYF,TGTGCCAGCAGTCGCCCGGGACTAGCGGGAGGGCCCGGGACCCAGTACTTC
-,TRBV27,13,once,TRBJ2-2,CASRTRQTGELFF,TGTGCCAGCAGGACTAGACAGACCGGGGAGCTGTTTTTT
TRBD1,TRBV6-5,13,-,TRBJ2-7,CASSYGTGYEQYF,TGTGCCAGCAGTTACGGGACAGGATACGAGCAGTACTTC
TRBD1,TRBV27,13,-,TRBJ2-7,CASSTRQGYEQYF,TGTGCCAGCAGTACACGACAGGGATACGAGCAGTACTTC
-,TRBV7-8,12,-,TRBJ1-5,CASSLSSQPQHF,TGTGCCAGCAGCTTATCATCTCAGCCCCAGCATTTT
TRBD2,TRBV9,15,-,TRBJ2-1,CASSVALAGRDEQFF,TGTGCCAGCAGCGTAGCTCTAGCGGGAAGGGATGAGCAGTTCTTC
-,TRBV29-1,16,once,TRBJ1-2,CSVVGAPWELDYGYTF,TGCAGCGTTGTGGGTGCCCCATGGGAACTTGACTATGGCTACACCTTC
TRBD2,TRBV13,16,-,TRBJ2-3,CASSRLPAGGSDTQYF,TGTGCCAGCAGCAGGCTTCCCGCGGGAGGATCAGATACGCAGTATTTT
-,TRBV6-6,11,-,TRBJ2-1,CATLMGLEQFF,TGTGCCACCCTAATGGGGCTTGAGCAGTTCTTC
-,TRBV1,17,-,TRBJ2-3,CTSSSMWGTRGSDTQYF,TGCACCAGCAGCAGCATGTGGGGGACTAGGGGATCAGATACGCAGTATTTT
TRBD1,TRBV10-3,16,-,TRBJ1-1,CAISYATAGGNSEAFF,TGTGCCATCAGTTACGCAACGGCAGGGGGTAACTCTGAAGCTTTCTTT
-,TRBV28,17,-,TRBJ2-1,CASSSTEAGRAYNEQFF,TGTGCCAGCAGCTCAACGGAGGCGGGAAGGGCCTACAATGAGCAGTTCTTC
-,TRBV7-9,15,-,TRBJ2-3,CASSRAASSTDTQYF,TGTGCCAGCAGCCGCGCGGCCTCTAGCACAGATACGCAGTATTTT
TRBD1,TRBV28,15,-,TRBJ1-2,CASSRTGTYYYGYTF,TGTGCCAGCAGCCGGACAGGGACTTACTACTATGGCTACACCTTC
-,TRBV7-6,15,-,TRBJ2-5,CASSLAGGLQETQYF,TGTGCCAGCAGCTTAGCGGGCGGACTCCAAGAGACCCAGTACTTC
TRBD2,TRBV27,16,-,TRBJ2-7,CASTLGGLAGVGEQYF,TGTGCCAGCACCCTTGGGGGGCTAGCGGGAGTAGGCGAGCAGTACTTC
TRBD2,TRBV5-1,16,-,TRBJ2-1,CASSPRGTSGRNEQFF,TGCGCCAGCAGCCCCAGGGGGACTAGCGGGAGAAATGAGCAGTTCTTC
TRBD2,TRBV11-2,16,-,TRBJ2-5,CASSPAGTSDQETQYF,TGTGCCAGCAGCCCGGCCGGGACTAGCGACCAAGAGACCCAGTACTTC
TRBD2,TRBV19,13,-,TRBJ2-2,CASTPAGAGELFF,TGTGCCAGTACTCCAGCGGGAGCCGGGGAGCTGTTTTTT
-,TRBV13,15,-,TRBJ2-7,CASSLGAGPSYEQYF,TGTGCCAGCAGCTTAGGGGCCGGACCCTCCTACGAGCAGTACTTC
TRBD1,TRBV10-1,16,-,TRBJ2-7,CASSEGKGQGAYEQYF,TGCGCCAGCAGTGAAGGGAAAGGACAGGGGGCCTACGAGCAGTACTTC
-,TRBV2,16,-,TRBJ2-1,CASSEVESSSYNEQFF,TGTGCCAGCAGTGAAGTCGAGAGCAGCTCCTACAATGAGCAGTTCTTC
TRBD1,TRBV6-6,14,-,TRBJ1-1,CASSPRQGYTEAFF,TGTGCCAGCAGTCCCCGACAGGGGTATACTGAAGCTTTCTTT
TRBD1,TRBV7-9,15,-,TRBJ2-1,CASSSWDSDLGEQFF,TGTGCCAGCAGCTCATGGGACAGTGATCTTGGTGAGCAGTTCTTC
-,TRBV9,14,-,TRBJ2-7,CASSPRTASYEQYF,TGTGCCAGCAGCCCTCGGACAGCAAGCTACGAGCAGTACTTC
-,TRBV6-5,12,-,TRBJ2-2,CASRDSPGELFF,TGTGCCAGCAGGGACAGTCCGGGGGAGCTGTTTTTT
-,TRBV28,14,-,TRBJ1-1,CASSLTGRNTEAFF,TGTGCCAGCAGTTTAACAGGGCGGAACACTGAAGCTTTCTTT
-,TRBV2,11,-,TRBJ2-7,CASSETYEQYF,TGTGCCAGCAGTGAAACGTACGAGCAGTACTTC
-,TRBV7-9,13,-,TRBJ2-1,CASSLGQINEQFF,TGTGCCAGCAGCTTAGGGCAGATCAATGAGCAGTTCTTC
-,TRBV7-9,14,-,TRBJ1-2,CASSLGTENYGYTF,TGTGCCAGCAGCTTAGGGACAGAGAACTATGGCTACACCTTC
-,TRBV7-9,13,-,TRBJ1-2,CASSLGVSYGYTF,TGTGCCAGCAGCTTAGGAGTGTCCTATGGCTACACCTTC
-,TRBV4-1,15,-,TRBJ1-2,CASSQVATDNYGYTF,TGCGCCAGCAGCCAAGTAGCGACGGATAACTATGGCTACACCTTC
-,TRBV27,12,few,TRBJ2-7,CASIGEPYEQYF,TGTGCCAGCATAGGGGAGCCCTACGAGCAGTACTTC
-,TRBV28,16,-,TRBJ2-3,CASSFQVGWDTDTQYF,TGTGCCAGCAGTTTTCAAGTGGGGTGGGACACAGATACGCAGTATTTT
-,TRBV7-2,14,-,TRBJ1-1,CASSFSNPGTEAFF,TGTGCCAGCAGCTTCAGTAATCCGGGTACTGAAGCTTTCTTT
TRBD1,TRBV7-6,15,-,TRBJ2-1,CASSPGTGHSVEQFF,TGTGCCAGCAGCCCCGGGACAGGTCATTCAGTTGAGCAGTTCTTC
TRBD2,TRBV5-4,18,-,TRBJ2-1,CASSLLTSGRNSYNEQFF,TGTGCCAGCAGCCTATTGACTAGCGGGAGGAACTCCTACAATGAGCAGTTCTTC
TRBD1,TRBV28,16,once,TRBJ2-1,CASSLRTGGSYNEQFF,TGTGCCAGCAGTTTGAGGACAGGGGGATCCTACAATGAGCAGTTCTTC